The 18 T cell receptor beta chains below come from one sample, sequenced in a study of T cell changes during pregnancy in multiple sclerosis. This table comes from immunoSEQ multiplex PCR, and its TCRdb copy is limited to in-frame clones, with some not included. There are 48,000 or so clones in the sample; around 90% occur only once, and around 1.2% lies in the top ten. This material consisted of CD4+ T cells from peripheral blood mononuclear cells, taken in the second trimester of pregnancy. Receptors originate from a female donor with multiple sclerosis, enrolled in a pregnancy study.

The chain recombines TRBV7-9 with TRBJ2-5; 10 bases are shared with TRBD1. Per germline, CDR1 SEHNR and CDR2 FQNEAQ (reference sequence). This CDR3 is built from 14 residues. J lost 4 bases, V lost 4 bases, and 3 bases had no gene match. CDR3 DNA: TGTGCCAGCAGCTCGACAGGGGGCAGAGAGACCCAGTACTTC. As protein: CASSSTGGRETQYF.

This CDR3 is CASGDDRGSAHEQYF. The CDR3 nucleotides are TGTGCCAGCGGGGACGACAGGGGGTCGGCTCACGAGCAGTACTTC. This chain links TRBV2 with TRBJ2-7; 9 bases agree with TRBD1. Germline assignment: CDR1 SNHLY and CDR2 FYNNEI. V trimming: 8 bases; J trimming: 5 bases; junction bases outside the gene matches: 13. The CDR3 extends over 15 amino acids.

The chain carries TRBV18 and TRBJ1-1; D unclear. The CDR3 length is 13 residues. V was clipped by 0 bases and J by 2 bases, with 4 bases between them. Germline loops: CDR1 KGHSH, CDR2 LQKENI. The CDR3 DNA sequence: TGTGCCAGCTCACCACCGGCAAACACTGAAGCTTTCTTT. It is translated as CASSPPANTEAFF.

The chain links TRBV27 to TRBJ2-7; 12 positions match TRBD2. Trimming removed 3 bases from V and 6 bases from J; junction bases left unmatched: 3. CDR1 is MNHEY, CDR2 SMNVEV, per germline (reference sequence). The CDR3 has 14 residues. In nucleotides, the CDR3 is TGTGCCAGCAGTTTGACTAGCGGGAGCGGCGAGCAGTACTTC. Translating gives CASSLTSGSGEQYF.

This clone was observed a few times. V and J are TRBV29-1 and TRBJ1-1; 7 bases fit TRBD1. The CDR3 is 12 amino acids. Trimming cost V 4 bases and J 3 bases; bases outside gene matches: 2. Per germline, CDR1 SQVTM and CDR2 ANQGSEA. CDR3 sequence reads: CSVVGTDTEAFF. CDR3 DNA sequence: TGCAGCGTTGTTGGGACAGACACTGAAGCTTTCTTT.

This clone was recorded only once. This chain links TRBV10-3 with TRBJ2-7; tentative D call: TRBD1 (6 bases). Germline lookup yields CDR1 ENHRY and CDR2 SYGVKD. The CDR3 has 13 residues. V was clipped by 6 bases and J by 5 bases, with 14 bases between them. CDR3 protein: CAISGTSENEQYF. CDR3 nucleotides: TGTGCCATCAGCGGGACATCTGAAAACGAGCAGTACTTC.

This chain connects TRBV5-6 to TRBJ2-1, with 12 bases fitting TRBD2. The germline V gene has CDR1 SGHDT and CDR2 YYEEEE. There are 15 residues in the CDR3. V lost 2 bases and J lost 7; bases outside the gene matches: 4. This CDR3 is CASSLLAGGKNEQFF. The CDR3 DNA sequence: TGTGCCAGCAGCTTACTAGCGGGAGGAAAAAATGAGCAGTTCTTC.

The chain combines TRBV18 with TRBJ1-1; TRBD1 matches at 9 bases. This CDR3 is built from 20 residues. The germline gives CDR1 KGHSH, CDR2 LQKENI. V dropped 0 bases and J dropped 3; count of bases not matched to a gene: 17. The CDR3 nucleotides read TGTGCCAGCTCACCACCTCGCGATGGGACAGGGACCGGCGGGGACACTGAAGCTTTCTTT. Translating gives CASSPPRDGTGTGGDTEAFF.

The genes are TRBV5-4 and TRBJ1-2; no clear D. CDR3 length: 14 amino acids. V was cut by 7 bases and J by 0 bases, with 13 bases left in between. Germline V gene data show CDR1 as SGHNT and CDR2 as YYREEE (reference sequence). The CDR3 loop is CASGLVEANYGYTF. As DNA, the CDR3 is TGTGCCAGCGGGTTAGTTGAGGCTAACTATGGCTACACCTTC.

V is TRBV7-2 and J is TRBJ1-2; tentatively, D is TRBD1 (5 bases). This CDR3 comprises 16 residues. In germline, CDR1 is SGHTA, CDR2 FQGNSA. Trimming pared 1 base from V and 3 bases from J, leaving 15 bases between. The CDR3 here is CASSLGQGMSYYGYTF. CDR3 nucleotides: TGTGCCAGCAGCTTAGGCCAGGGCATGTCTTACTATGGCTACACCTTC.

The J gene is TRBJ1-4, the V gene TRBV5-6; D not resolved. Per germline, CDR1 SGHDT and CDR2 YYEEEE. The CDR3 is 16 amino acids. Trimming removed 1 base from V and 8 bases from J, with 18 bases in between. The CDR3 nucleotides are TGTGCCAGCAGCTTGAGGCTCGAAAAGGGAGCGGAAAAACTGTTTTTT. Its translation: CASSLRLEKGAEKLFF.

The table lists this clone with many counts. The J gene is TRBJ1-1, the V gene TRBV29-1, with D possibly TRBD1 on 5 matching bases. With 6 bases removed from V and 6 bases from J, the gap between germline ends came to 14 bases. Germline CDR1 is SQVTM and CDR2 is ANQGSEA. The CDR3 totals 12 residues. CDR3 in amino acids: CSVAAQGAEAFF. The CDR3 DNA reads as TGCAGCGTCGCTGCCCAAGGGGCTGAAGCTTTCTTT.

This clone came up a few times. V is TRBV7-2 and J is TRBJ2-2, with D possibly matching TRBD1 (5 bases). V lost 2 bases, J lost 4 bases, and 11 bases lay in between. CDR1 SGHTA and CDR2 FQGNSA come from the germline V gene. The CDR3 runs 15 residues. Here the CDR3 DNA reads TGTGCCAGCAGCTTATCAAGGGGTGCCACCGGGGAGCTGTTTTTT. This gives the protein CASSLSRGATGELFF.

This clone ranks as medium-sized. This chain connects TRBV18 to TRBJ1-1, with a tentative D call TRBD1 (5 bases). Germline-derived CDR1 and CDR2 are KGHSH and LQKENI. V was pared by 2 bases and J by 7 bases, with 11 bases between. The CDR3 extends over 13 amino acids. The CDR3 DNA reads TGTGCCAGCTCACCAGGGGGGTACGTTGAAGCTTTCTTT. Translating gives CASSPGGYVEAFF.

CDR3 nucleotides: TGTGCCAGTAGCCGCCCGGGACTAGCGGGAGGGAATGAGCAGTTCTTC. This translates into CASSRPGLAGGNEQFF. This chain uses TRBV19 with TRBJ2-1; 16 nucleotides match TRBD2. Germline assignment: CDR1 LNHDA and CDR2 SQIVND (reference sequence). This CDR3 contains 16 residues. V lost 6 bases to trimming and J lost 7 bases; unmatched junction nucleotides: 6.

The rearrangement uses TRBV19 and TRBJ1-5; D remains ambiguous. The V and J ends lost 3 bases and 2 bases respectively, with 14 bases between them. This CDR3 has 16 residues. Germline V gene data show CDR1 as LNHDA and CDR2 as SQIVND (reference sequence). CDR3 in amino acids: CASSIYWEGGNQPQHF. DNA for the CDR3: TGTGCCAGTAGTATTTATTGGGAGGGAGGCAATCAGCCCCAGCATTTT. Variable domain in full (rest from reference TRBV19 and TRBJ1-5): DGGITQSPKYLFRKEGQNVTLSCEQNLNHDAMYWYRQDPGQGLRLIYYSQIVNDFQKGDIAEGYSVSREKKESFPLTVTSAQKNPTAFYLCASSIYWEGGNQPQHFGDGTRLSIL.

The V and J genes are TRBV5-8 and TRBJ2-4; TRBD1 matches 12 bases. V lost 3 bases to trimming and J lost 7 bases; unmatched junction nucleotides: 5. This CDR3 comprises 15 residues. Per the germline V gene, CDR1 is SGHTS and CDR2 is YDEGEE. The CDR3 DNA follows: TGTGCCAGCAGCTCGGGACAGGGGGCTGGGAACATTCAGTACTTC. It codes for CASSSGQGAGNIQYF.

The CDR3 protein is CASSVAGAEYEQYF. The CDR3 bases are TGTGCCAGCAGCGTAGCGGGAGCTGAATACGAGCAGTACTTC. This rearrangement joins TRBV2 to TRBJ2-7; 9 positions match TRBD2. This CDR3 comprises 14 residues. The germline gives CDR1 SNHLY, CDR2 FYNNEI. V lost 6 bases, J lost 4 bases, and 7 bases stayed unmatched. The variable domain in full, completed from reference TRBV2 and TRBJ2-7, reads EPEVTQTPSHQVTQMGQEVILRCVPISNHLYFYWYRQILGQKVEFLVSFYNNEISEKSEIFDDQFSVERPDGSNFTLKIRSTKLEDSAMYFCASSVAGAEYEQYFGPGTRLTVT.